This T cell receptor beta chain was observed in a study of cytomegalovirus exposure and HLA in healthy donors. Points from the study as a whole: Later examination showed HLA-associated TCR beta chains had greater clonal expansion than equally common others. The authors confirmed in vitro that three CMV-associated chains were specific for CMV antigens. The study put 150 or so TCR beta chains on its list as cytomegalovirus-associated. Using a false discovery rate of 0.05, a later analysis showed that approximately 17,000 TCR beta sequences were associated with HLA alleles.

PCR employed 60 Vbeta and 13 Jbeta primers. Sequencing was performed with immunoSEQ multiplex PCR; in TCRdb, only in-frame clones are kept and a portion is missing. Here the sample spans approximately 140,000 clones, under 75% being singletons. Details on this clone: Its antigen remains unidentified.

Germline loops: CDR1 LNHDA, CDR2 SQIVND (reference sequence). V was pared by 6 bases and J by 7 bases, with 13 bases between. The CDR3 has 13 residues. The TCR was taken from a woman aged 55-69 years in good health and CMV-seropositive. This rearrangement joins TRBV19 to TRBJ1-5; D might be TRBD1 (5 bases). Sequenced input: PBMCs. For the CDR3, the DNA is TGTGCCAGTAGCACAGGAATGATACAGCCCCAGCATTTT. This codes for CASSTGMIQPQHF.